This T cell receptor (beta chain) was documented in a study of T cell responses to AZD1222 COVID-19 vaccine. Study-level points and caveats: Nearly half of the spike-specific TCRs reportedly recognize variant regions that carry no mutations.

The V gene's germline CDR1 is SGHRS and CDR2 YFSETQ. V shed 2 bases, J shed 4 bases, and the junction held 6 bases outside the gene matches. CDR3 length equals 15 residues. Details on this clone: Its target is not known.

Generated by immunoSEQ multiplex PCR, the TCRdb table keeps only in-frame clones and is missing some. The profile shows 120,000 or so clones, roughly 86% of them singletons. The V gene is TRBV5-1, the J gene TRBJ2-5; 9 bases agree with TRBD1. The sequences come from peripheral blood, collected on day 0 of AZD1222 vaccination. This sequence originates from an adult in good health. The CDR3 bases are TGCGCCAGCAGCTTCGGGACAGGGAGTCGAGAGACCCAGTACTTC. Protein sequence: CASSFGTGSRETQYF. Looking up the rest from reference TRBV5-1 and TRBJ2-5 gives the full variable domain: KAGVTQTPRYLIKTRGQQVTLSCSPISGHRSVSWYQQTPGQGLQFLFEYFSETQRNKGNFPGRFSGRQFSNSRSEMNVSTLELGDSALYLCASSFGTGSRETQYFGPGTRLLVL.